This TCR beta chain comes out of a study of T cell responses to AZD1222 COVID-19 vaccine. General study points: Repertoire sampling occurred only after the peak T cell response.

Germline V lookup: CDR1 LNHDA, CDR2 SQIVND (reference sequence). The CDR3 covers 15 residues. With 9 bases clipped from V and 5 bases from J, the junction kept 14 bases outside the gene matches. On this clone: No antigen is known for it.

TCRdb's copy holds only in-frame clones and misses some; the assay was immunoSEQ multiplex PCR. The sample gives 130,000 to 150,000 clones, approximately 91% of which show up once; around 1.8% is in the top ten. The clonotype was recovered from an adult who received the AZD1222 COVID-19 vaccine. The rearrangement uses TRBV19 and TRBJ1-2; 8 nucleotides agree with TRBD1. Sequenced material: peripheral blood, taken 28 days after the second AZD1222 dose. The CDR3 is CASRGRGQGGYGYTF. CDR3 nucleotides: TGTGCCAGCCGTGGGCGCGGACAGGGTGGTTATGGCTACACCTTC.